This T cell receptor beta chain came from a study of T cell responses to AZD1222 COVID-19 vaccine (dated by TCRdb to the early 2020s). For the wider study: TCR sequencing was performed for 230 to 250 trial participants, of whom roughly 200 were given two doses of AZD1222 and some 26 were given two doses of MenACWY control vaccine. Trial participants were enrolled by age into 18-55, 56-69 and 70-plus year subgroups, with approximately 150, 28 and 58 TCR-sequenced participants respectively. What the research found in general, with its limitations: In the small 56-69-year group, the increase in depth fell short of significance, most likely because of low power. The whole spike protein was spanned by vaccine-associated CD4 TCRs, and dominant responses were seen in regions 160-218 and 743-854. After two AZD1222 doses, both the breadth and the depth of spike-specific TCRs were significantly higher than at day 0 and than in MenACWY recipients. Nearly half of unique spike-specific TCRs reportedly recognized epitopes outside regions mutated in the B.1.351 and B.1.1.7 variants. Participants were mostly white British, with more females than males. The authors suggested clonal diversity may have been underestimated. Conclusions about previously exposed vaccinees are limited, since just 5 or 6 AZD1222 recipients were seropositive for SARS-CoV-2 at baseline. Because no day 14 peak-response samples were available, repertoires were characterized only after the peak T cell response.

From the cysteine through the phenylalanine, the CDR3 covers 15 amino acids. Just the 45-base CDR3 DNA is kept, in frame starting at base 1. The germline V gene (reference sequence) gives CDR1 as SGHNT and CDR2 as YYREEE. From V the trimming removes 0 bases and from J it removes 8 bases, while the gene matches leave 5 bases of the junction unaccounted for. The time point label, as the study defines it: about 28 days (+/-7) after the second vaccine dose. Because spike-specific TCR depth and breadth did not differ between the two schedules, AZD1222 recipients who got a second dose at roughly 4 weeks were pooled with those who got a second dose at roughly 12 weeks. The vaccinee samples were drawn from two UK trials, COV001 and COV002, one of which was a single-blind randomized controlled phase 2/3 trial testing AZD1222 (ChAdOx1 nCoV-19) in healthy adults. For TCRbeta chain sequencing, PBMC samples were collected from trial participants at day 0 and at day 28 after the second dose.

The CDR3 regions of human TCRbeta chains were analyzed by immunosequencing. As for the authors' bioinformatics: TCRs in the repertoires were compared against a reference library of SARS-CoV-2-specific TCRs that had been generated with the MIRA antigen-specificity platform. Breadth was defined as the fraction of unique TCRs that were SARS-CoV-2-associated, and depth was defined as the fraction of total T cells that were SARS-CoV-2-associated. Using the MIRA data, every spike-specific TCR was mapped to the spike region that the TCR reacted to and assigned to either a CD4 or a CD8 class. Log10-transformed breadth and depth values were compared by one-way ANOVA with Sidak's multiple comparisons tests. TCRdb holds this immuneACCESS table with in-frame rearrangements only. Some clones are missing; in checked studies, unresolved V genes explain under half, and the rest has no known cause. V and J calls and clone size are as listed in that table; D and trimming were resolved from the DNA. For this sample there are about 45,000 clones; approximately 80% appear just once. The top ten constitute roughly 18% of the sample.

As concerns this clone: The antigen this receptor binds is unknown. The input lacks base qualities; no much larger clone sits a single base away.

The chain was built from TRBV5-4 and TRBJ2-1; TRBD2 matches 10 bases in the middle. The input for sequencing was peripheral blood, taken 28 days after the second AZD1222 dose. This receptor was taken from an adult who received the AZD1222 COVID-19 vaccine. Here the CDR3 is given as CASSLASGGYYEQFF. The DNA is TGTGCCAGCAGCTTGGCTAGCGGGGGTTACTATGAGCAGTTCTTC.